This is a list of T cell receptor beta chains from one sample in a study of T cell repertoires in cytomegalovirus infection. TCRdb used MiXCR to reprocess the reads, holding one entry per CDR3 protein. The sample records approximately 400,000 distinct CDR3 sequences, roughly 30% being singletons. Sequenced input: PBMCs. Receptors were obtained from a human donor in good health (CMV status not recorded). Some clones in this sample may be carry-over from other donors' samples. Both conserved end residues are part of each CDR3. The order of the fields is CDR3 length, D gene, clone size, J gene, V gene, CDR3 protein, CDR3 DNA. D genes are given only for firm matches. Size tells how often a clone was seen (once, few, many) or the class of an expanded clone, and some rows leave it out.

16,TRBD1,few,TRBJ2-7,TRBV7-9,CASSLGSGTGFYEQYF,TGTGCCAGCAGCTTAGGTTCCGGGACAGGATTTTACGAGCAGTACTTC
16,-,-,TRBJ2-5,TRBV12-3/TRBV12-4,CASSPPGPQWGETQYF,TGTGCCAGCAGCCCCCCGGGACCCCAATGGGGGGAGACCCAGTACTTC
14,-,few,TRBJ1-1,TRBV6-1,CASQPGVLHTEAFF,TGTGCCTCCCAACCTGGCGTTTTGCACACTGAAGCTTTCTTT
12,-,-,TRBJ2-2,TRBV19,CASSKAGGELFF,TGTGCCAGTAGTAAGGCCGGCGGGGAGCTGTTTTTT
13,-,-,TRBJ1-4,TRBV25-1,CASSWEVAEKLFF,TGTGCCAGCAGTTGGGAGGTGGCTGAAAAACTGTTTTTT
13,-,few,TRBJ1-1,TRBV6-1,CASSQTGWTEAFF,TGTGCCAGCAGTCAAACAGGGTGGACTGAAGCTTTCTTT
13,-,-,TRBJ1-1,TRBV2,CASSEGRFTEAFF,TGTGCCAGCAGTGAGGGGCGATTCACTGAAGCTTTCTTT
17,-,few,TRBJ2-1,TRBV7-8,CASSLRQAEYSYNEQFF,TGTGCCAGCAGCTTAAGACAGGCGGAATACTCCTACAATGAGCAGTTCTTC
15,-,many,TRBJ1-6,TRBV6-1,CASSDLSSYNSPLHF,TGTGCCAGCAGTGATCTATCCTCCTATAATTCACCCCTCCACTTT
15,-,-,TRBJ2-5,TRBV6-8,CASRPQTWAVETQYF,TGTGCCAGCAGACCACAGACCTGGGCCGTAGAGACCCAGTACTTC
14,TRBD1,many,TRBJ2-1,TRBV20-1,CSASTGLGSNEQFF,TGCAGTGCGTCGACAGGGTTAGGGAGCAATGAGCAGTTCTTC
14,TRBD1,once,TRBJ1-2,TRBV12-3/TRBV12-4,CASSFTDREYGYTF,TGTGCCAGCAGTTTTACCGACAGGGAGTATGGCTACACCTTC
15,-,few,TRBJ2-3,TRBV3-1,CASSQGDKSTDTQYF,TGTGCCAGCAGCCAAGGAGACAAATCCACAGATACGCAGTATTTT
15,-,-,TRBJ1-1,TRBV4-1,CASSQEDRLGTEAFF,TGCGCCAGCAGCCAGGAGGACAGATTGGGCACTGAAGCTTTCTTT
18,-,-,TRBJ2-2,TRBV4-1,CASIQDKRGFANTGELFF,TGCGCCAGCATCCAAGATAAACGTGGATTCGCGAACACCGGGGAGCTGTTTTTT
16,TRBD1,-,TRBJ2-2,TRBV12-3/TRBV12-4,CASTNSGTGGIGELFF,TGTGCCAGCACCAATTCCGGGACAGGGGGCATCGGGGAGCTGTTTTTT
12,-,-,TRBJ2-7,TRBV28,CASSTRAYEQYF,TGTGCCAGCAGTACCAGGGCCTACGAGCAGTACTTC
15,-,many,TRBJ2-5,TRBV7-8,CASSLAEGAEETQYF,TGTGCCAGCAGCTTAGCGGAGGGCGCGGAAGAGACCCAGTACTTC
13,-,-,TRBJ2-7,TRBV12-3/TRBV12-4,CASSRTNRYEQYF,TGTGCCAGCAGTCGGACAAACCGCTACGAGCAGTACTTC
12,-,-,TRBJ2-2,TRBV29-1,CSVTPYPGELFF,TGCAGCGTTACCCCGTACCCCGGGGAGCTGTTTTTT
14,TRBD1,few,TRBJ1-6,TRBV27,CASTDPGGASPLHF,TGTGCCAGCACCGATCCAGGGGGCGCCTCACCCCTCCACTTT
14,-,-,TRBJ2-5,TRBV15,CATSRDSAQETQYF,TGTGCCACCAGCAGAGATTCAGCTCAAGAGACCCAGTACTTC
14,-,-,TRBJ2-2,TRBV27,CASSWVGATGELFF,TGTGCCAGCAGTTGGGTGGGCGCCACCGGGGAGCTGTTTTTT
16,-,-,TRBJ2-5,TRBV27,CASSVGTGYAKETQYF,TGTGCCAGCAGTGTAGGGACGGGTTACGCTAAAGAGACCCAGTACTTC
12,-,many,TRBJ1-1,TRBV12-3/TRBV12-4,CASSRMNTEAFF,TGTGCCAGCAGTCGAATGAACACTGAAGCTTTCTTT
14,-,-,TRBJ1-2,TRBV11-2,CASSLGVTMRGYTF,TGTGCCAGCAGCTTAGGGGTCACAATGAGAGGCTACACCTTC
16,TRBD2,many,TRBJ2-5,TRBV7-2,CASSSFGLAVQETQYF,TGTGCCAGCAGCTCTTTCGGACTAGCGGTGCAAGAGACCCAGTACTTC
14,TRBD2,many,TRBJ2-3,TRBV6-1,CASSEWRGSDTQYF,TGTGCCAGCAGTGAATGGCGGGGGAGTGATACGCAGTATTTT
13,-,-,TRBJ1-3,TRBV6-5,CASSPDLGNTIYF,TGTGCCAGCAGTCCGGACCTGGGAAACACCATATATTTT